This passage covers 28 T cell receptor beta chains from one sample sequenced in a study of shared clonotypes between healthy human individuals. Clones were read by immunoSEQ multiplex PCR, and TCRdb kept only the in-frame ones, dropping some. The sample has about 2.1 million clones, under 95% seen once. Naive CD8 cells lacked CD45RO, underwent positive selection for CCR7 and left out terminally differentiated effector memory CD45RA+ cells. Sequencing was carried out using naive CD8+ T cells from PBMCs. Receptor source: a man in his late teens or twenties in good health. Some clones in this sample may be carry-over from other donors' samples.

This rearrangement joins TRBV6-6 to TRBJ2-7; D unclear. This CDR3 comprises 13 residues. Trimming removed 0 bases from V and 5 bases from J, with 8 bases in between. Germline CDR1 and CDR2: MNHNY and SVGAGI (reference sequence). CDR3 nucleotide sequence: TGTGCCAGCAGTTACTCTCCGATAAACGAGCAGTACTTC. Its protein is CASSYSPINEQYF.

The chain carries TRBV9 and TRBJ2-3, with D tentatively TRBD2 (5 bases). Germline V gene data show CDR1 as SGDLS and CDR2 as YYNGEE. Between the trimmed V and J ends, which lost 4 bases and 4 bases, there was a span of 13 bases. This CDR3 is built from 14 residues. Here the CDR3 reads CASSSGVVSDTQYF. The CDR3 coding sequence is TGTGCCAGCAGCTCCGGGGTAGTATCAGATACGCAGTATTTT.

The rearrangement uses TRBV4-1 and TRBJ2-1; D gene uncertain. CDR3 size: 15 residues. Trimming left V 1 base short and J 0 bases short, with 7 bases between. Per the germline V gene, CDR1 is MGHRA and CDR2 is YSYEKL. The CDR3 here is CASSQASPSYNEQFF. DNA of the CDR3: TGCGCCAGCAGCCAAGCTTCTCCCTCCTACAATGAGCAGTTCTTC.

V usage is TRBV2 and J usage is TRBJ2-5; D may be TRBD1 or TRBD2 (6 bases each). This CDR3 has 16 amino acids. Germline V gene data show CDR1 as SNHLY and CDR2 as FYNNEI. V lost 7 bases and J 4 bases, leaving 22 bases between the germline ends. CDR3 region: CASMIAGQPTRETQYF. CDR3 DNA: TGTGCCAGCATGATTGCGGGACAACCAACCCGAGAGACCCAGTACTTC.

V gene TRBV2 combines with J gene TRBJ2-2; D is ambiguous. CDR1 is SNHLY and CDR2 is FYNNEI in the germline V gene. V lost 1 base and J lost 6, with 3 bases in between. The CDR3 length is 12 residues. CDR3 sequence: CASSEVAGELFF. The CDR3 DNA reads TGTGCCAGCAGTGAAGTTGCCGGGGAGCTGTTTTTT.

The rearrangement links TRBV19 to TRBJ2-1; D might be TRBD2 (6 bases). The ends were cut back, 2 bases at V and 6 bases at J, with 14 bases in the middle. Germline V CDR1 and CDR2: LNHDA, SQIVND (reference sequence). This CDR3 is built from 15 residues. The CDR3 protein is CASSIWGLSLNEQFF. The CDR3 DNA is TGTGCCAGTAGTATATGGGGACTGAGCCTCAATGAGCAGTTCTTC.

The chain uses TRBV7-9 and TRBJ2-3, with 10 bases that match TRBD1. V was pared by 5 bases and J by 6 bases, with 11 bases of the junction left unmatched. The CDR3 consists of 16 residues. Germline lookup yields CDR1 SEHNR and CDR2 FQNEAQ (reference sequence). The CDR3 reads CASSLLTGGIFDTQYF. In DNA, the CDR3 is TGTGCCAGCAGCCTACTGACAGGGGGCATTTTTGATACGCAGTATTTT.

J is TRBJ1-2 and V is TRBV6-5; tentatively, D is TRBD1 (6 bases). The CDR3 has 14 amino acids. Trimming removed 5 bases from V and 3 bases from J, with 13 bases in between. Germline V lookup: CDR1 MNHEY, CDR2 SVGAGI. The CDR3 sequence is CASSRQAGDYGYTF. CDR3 DNA sequence: TGTGCCAGCAGTCGACAGGCGGGCGACTATGGCTACACCTTC.

In regard to this clone: Other DNA sequences of this sample code for an identical CDR3. The rearrangement uses TRBV5-6 and TRBJ2-7; 11 bases fit TRBD2. CDR3 length: 14 amino acids. Germline-derived CDR1 and CDR2 are SGHDT and YYEEEE. Losses at the gene ends were 3 bases for V and 4 bases for J; bases not matched to a gene: 3. The CDR3 sequence: CASSSRLAGYEQYF. In DNA, the CDR3 is TGTGCCAGCAGCTCCAGACTAGCGGGGTACGAGCAGTACTTC.

The chain uses TRBV10-3 and TRBJ1-2, with D uncertain. This CDR3 comprises 11 residues. The V gene lost 10 bases and the J gene lost 4 bases, with 10 bases spanning the gap. CDR1 ENHRY and CDR2 SYGVKD come from the germline V gene. This CDR3 is CATGPGYGYTF. The DNA for the CDR3 is TGTGCCACCGGCCCGGGCTATGGCTACACCTTC.

The rearrangement links TRBV5-1 to TRBJ1-2; TRBD1 is a possible D gene (5 bases). In germline, CDR1 is SGHRS, CDR2 YFSETQ. Trimming shortened V by 0 bases and J by 6 bases, and 9 bases separated the two germline ends. The CDR3 has 13 amino acids. CDR3 in amino acids: CASSLESGNGYTF. The CDR3, as DNA: TGCGCCAGCAGCTTGGAGTCAGGGAATGGCTACACCTTC. The entire variable domain, with the rest obtained from reference TRBV5-1 and TRBJ1-2, is as follows: KAGVTQTPRYLIKTRGQQVTLSCSPISGHRSVSWYQQTPGQGLQFLFEYFSETQRNKGNFPGRFSGRQFSNSRSEMNVSTLELGDSALYLCASSLESGNGYTFGSGTRLTVV.

The chain joins TRBV18 to TRBJ2-2; D is uncertain. Germline V gene lookup returns CDR1 KGHSH and CDR2 LQKENI. This CDR3 region has 17 residues. V lost 3 bases, J lost 1 base, and 15 bases lay in between. CDR3 in DNA: TGTGCCAGCTCACCTAGCAGGCTTAGTCTGAACACCGGGGAGCTGTTTTTT. Translating it yields CASSPSRLSLNTGELFF.

In regard to this clone: The same CDR3 also results from other DNA sequences found in this sample. This chain connects TRBV9 to TRBJ2-3; 8 bases line up with TRBD1. CDR1 is SGDLS and CDR2 is YYNGEE in the germline V gene. J gave up 3 bases and V 4 bases, and 4 bases lay outside the gene matches. The CDR3 runs 14 residues. The chain's CDR3 is CASSQGQGTDTQYF. CDR3 sequence (DNA): TGTGCCAGCAGCCAAGGACAGGGAACAGATACGCAGTATTTT.

The chain carries TRBV5-1 and TRBJ2-1; maybe TRBD1 (6 bases). Trimming shortened V by 3 bases and J by 4 bases, and 11 bases separated the two germline ends. In germline, CDR1 is SGHRS, CDR2 YFSETQ. The CDR3 runs 14 residues. Here the CDR3 reads CASSSSTGYNEQFF. DNA of the CDR3: TGCGCCAGCAGCTCGTCCACAGGGTACAATGAGCAGTTCTTC.

The chain couples TRBV11-2 to TRBJ2-5; TRBD2 matches at 9 bases. Germline CDR1 SGHAT, CDR2 FQNNGV. J gave up 5 bases and V 5 bases, and 18 bases lay outside the gene matches. There are 18 residues in the CDR3. The CDR3 DNA sequence: TGTGCCAGCAGCCCACTAACAAGGGTAGCGGGAGCCTGGGAGACCCAGTACTTC. It yields the protein CASSPLTRVAGAWETQYF.

Worth noting for this clone: The same CDR3 also results from other DNA sequences found in this sample. V is TRBV27 and J is TRBJ1-2; tentative D call: TRBD1 (6 bases). Germline-derived CDR1 and CDR2 are MNHEY and SMNVEV (reference sequence). This CDR3 region has 14 residues. Trimming cost V 3 bases and J 0 bases, with 8 bases left between them. The CDR3 nucleotides read TGTGCCAGCAGTTTCGGGGGCACTAACTATGGCTACACCTTC. Translated: CASSFGGTNYGYTF.

This clone was counted between two and nine times. The CDR3 sequence is CASSLGPGGYEQYF. For the CDR3, the DNA is TGTGCCAGCAGCTTAGGCCCAGGAGGCTACGAGCAGTACTTC. The chain has TRBV5-4 and TRBJ2-7; D perhaps matches TRBD2 (5 bases). Germline V lookup: CDR1 SGHNT, CDR2 YYREEE (reference sequence). Trimming removed 2 bases from V and 3 bases from J, with 12 bases in between. This CDR3 is 14 amino acids long.

The gene calls are TRBV4-1 and TRBJ2-3; tentatively, D is TRBD1 (6 bases). The length of the CDR3 is 15 residues. Trimming took 1 base from V and 6 from J, leaving 14 bases between them. Germline CDR1 reads MGHRA; CDR2 reads YSYEKL. CDR3 residues: CASSQAPNRGDTQYF. CDR3 in DNA: TGCGCCAGCAGCCAAGCGCCTAATAGGGGGGATACGCAGTATTTT.

The rearrangement links TRBV27 to TRBJ2-5, with 10 positions matching TRBD2. Germline CDR1 reads MNHEY; CDR2 reads SMNVEV (reference sequence). The junction had 4 bases not matched to a gene; V was cut back by 1 base and J by 2 bases. CDR3 size: 16 residues. The CDR3 DNA reads TGTGCCAGCAGTTTATGGGTAGCGGGAGGACAAGAGACCCAGTACTTC. Its protein product is CASSLWVAGGQETQYF.

The CDR3 loop reads CASRGTDPGNTIYF. CDR3 nucleotide sequence: TGTGCCAGCAGGGGGACAGACCCTGGAAACACCATATATTTT. The chain employs TRBV9 and TRBJ1-3, with TRBD1 identical over 7 bases. J was trimmed by 2 bases and V by 5 bases; bases with no gene match: 4. Germline CDR1 reads SGDLS; CDR2 reads YYNGEE. The CDR3 length is 14 residues. The entire variable domain, with the rest obtained from reference TRBV9 and TRBJ1-3, is as follows: DSGVTQTPKHLITATGQRVTLRCSPRSGDLSVYWYQQSLDQGLQFLIQYYNGEERAKGNILERFSAQQFPDLHSELNLSSLELGDSALYFCASRGTDPGNTIYFGEGSWLTVV.

J is TRBJ1-2 and V is TRBV11-2; 7 nucleotides match TRBD1. CDR3 length: 15 residues. Trimming removed 2 bases from V and 2 bases from J; junction bases left unmatched: 5. Germline V lookup: CDR1 SGHAT, CDR2 FQNNGV. The CDR3 DNA sequence: TGTGCCAGCAGCTTAATCGCAGGGGGAAACTATGGCTACACCTTC. It translates to CASSLIAGGNYGYTF. The entire variable domain, with the rest obtained from reference TRBV11-2 and TRBJ1-2, is as follows: EAGVAQSPRYKIIEKRQSVAFWCNPISGHATLYWYQQILGQGPKLLIQFQNNGVVDDSQLPKDRFSAERLKGVDSTLKIQPAKLEDSAVYLCASSLIAGGNYGYTFGSGTRLTVV.

This rearrangement joins TRBV4-1 to TRBJ2-5; TRBD2 agrees at 8 bases. Germline CDR1 is MGHRA and CDR2 is YSYEKL. The junction had 11 bases not matched to a gene; V was cut back by 0 bases and J by 5 bases. The CDR3 has 17 residues. The CDR3 sequence is CASSQDPREGRWETQYF. The CDR3 DNA is TGCGCCAGCAGCCAAGACCCCCGGGAGGGCCGCTGGGAGACCCAGTACTTC.

The chain is built from TRBV5-1 and TRBJ2-3, with TRBD2 identical over 8 bases. The germline V gene has CDR1 SGHRS and CDR2 YFSETQ. The CDR3 totals 18 residues. Losses at the gene ends were 3 bases for V and 3 bases for J; bases not matched to a gene: 15. CDR3 coding DNA: TGCGCCAGCAGCTGGAATCGGGATACTAGCGGAGAGACAGATACGCAGTATTTT. Encoded protein: CASSWNRDTSGETDTQYF.

The chain is built from TRBV7-9 and TRBJ2-7; the D gene is possibly TRBD2 (5 bases). Trimming cost V 5 bases and J 3 bases, with 23 bases left between them. Germline CDR1 and CDR2: SEHNR and FQNEAQ (reference sequence). The CDR3 length is 17 residues. DNA for the CDR3: TGTGCCAGCAGCCAAGAGGGCCTGGGCACCTTCCTCTACGAGCAGTACTTC. It encodes CASSQEGLGTFLYEQYF.

The gene calls are TRBV14 and TRBJ2-1; 8 bases map to TRBD1. Germline V gene lookup returns CDR1 SGHDN and CDR2 FVKESK. The CDR3 totals 17 residues. V trimming: 2 bases; J trimming: 4 bases; junction bases outside the gene matches: 10. CDR3: CASSQRKGQGVYNEQFF. CDR3 sequence (DNA): TGTGCCAGCAGCCAACGGAAAGGACAGGGAGTATACAATGAGCAGTTCTTC. Full variable domain (remainder filled in from reference TRBV14 and TRBJ2-1): EAGVTQFPSHSVIEKGQTVTLRCDPISGHDNLYWYRRVMGKEIKFLLHFVKESKQDESGMPNNRFLAERTGGTYSTLKVQPAELEDSGVYFCASSQRKGQGVYNEQFFGPGTRLTVL.

The V call is TRBV27, the J call TRBJ2-1, with no clear D. The CDR3 covers 13 residues. Trimming removed 1 base at V and 5 bases at J, with 6 bases between. Germline CDR1 is MNHEY and CDR2 is SMNVEV (reference sequence). The CDR3 sequence is CASSLWKNNEQFF. The DNA for the CDR3 is TGTGCCAGCAGTTTATGGAAGAACAATGAGCAGTTCTTC.

J is TRBJ1-4 and V is TRBV9; a possible D gene is TRBD1 (5 bases). The CDR3 runs 14 residues. V gave up 3 bases and J gave up 6 bases, with 12 bases separating them. Germline loops: CDR1 SGDLS, CDR2 YYNGEE. CDR3 sequence: CASSGGTVDEKLFF. For the CDR3, the DNA is TGTGCCAGCAGCGGAGGGACGGTAGATGAAAAACTGTTTTTT. Full variable domain (outside the CDR3, taken from reference TRBV9 and TRBJ1-4): DSGVTQTPKHLITATGQRVTLRCSPRSGDLSVYWYQQSLDQGLQFLIQYYNGEERAKGNILERFSAQQFPDLHSELNLSSLELGDSALYFCASSGGTVDEKLFFGSGTQLSVL.

The chain employs TRBV27 and TRBJ2-3; tentative D call: TRBD2 (6 bases). The germline CDR1 and CDR2 sequences are MNHEY and SMNVEV (reference sequence). This CDR3 is 19 amino acids long. Trimming took 4 bases from V and 6 from J, leaving 29 bases between them. The CDR3 DNA reads as TGTGCCAGCAGTTCAAACCCTTACAATAGGGTGGGACTCACCGATACGCAGTATTTT. Its protein product is CASSSNPYNRVGLTDTQYF.